One TCR beta chain is described in this entry. Its antigen remains unidentified. Base qualities are not at hand, and no much larger clone is one base apart. The sample comes from a study of T cells and Merkel cell carcinoma outcomes (dated by TCRdb to between 2020 and 2021). A note on the overall study: The tumor T-cell repertoire, together with T-cell density, was examined as a predictor of clinical outcome in patients with Merkel cell carcinoma. Beyond this particular receptor, the publication reports: The combination of T-cell repertoire features and T-cell density was reported to predict clinical outcomes in patients with Merkel cell carcinoma.

Germline trimming amounts to 5 bases on V and 9 bases on J, with 11 as the count of junction bases outside the gene matches. The CDR3 measures 16 amino acids from cysteine to phenylalanine. Just CDR3 DNA is preserved here, 48 bases in frame from base 1. Based on the germline V gene (reference sequence), the CDR1 and CDR2 sequences are MNHEY and SMNVEV. The protocol used for the library was the immunoSEQ multiplex PCR assay. The source is immuneACCESS, and TCRdb retained only in-frame sequences with V and J called. Part of the clones is not carried over; for the studies checked, unresolved V genes explain less than half of this, and the remainder is unexplained. This sample comprises about 5,000 clones, about 88% of them detected only once. Together, the top ten hold 5.2% of the sample. Samples came from patients with Merkel cell carcinoma.

The chain is made from TRBV27 and TRBJ1-6; the central 9 bases match TRBD1. Sequences were obtained from tumor tissue from Merkel cell carcinoma. The source of this sequence is a human donor with Merkel cell carcinoma. The CDR3 here reads CASSPDRGRDGSPLHF. The nucleotides are TGTGCCAGCAGTCCAGACAGGGGGAGAGACGGTTCACCCCTCCACTTT.